Presented here are 5 T cell receptor beta chains from one specimen sequenced in a study of blood T cells in healthy people across ages (dated by TCRdb to about 2015). Receptors were amplified or captured by 5' RACE. Sequencer: Illumina HiSeq 2500. A second about 7 to 12 cycle PCR used a sample-barcoded 5' primer and a J-beta primer mix. TCRdb redid the processing of the public reads, applying fastp at Q25 and MiXCR, and retained in-frame beta chains. One record per CDR3 amino acid sequence lists the most common genes and DNA. Present in this sample are 800,000 or so distinct CDR3 sequences, around 68% of which were seen just once. The ten top clones hold about a quarter of the sample. The sample taken for sequencing was blood. The receptors were gathered from a man aged 30 to 39 in good health.

The chain recombines TRBV4-1 with TRBJ1-2; TRBD1 agrees at 7 bases. Germline V gene lookup returns CDR1 MGHRA and CDR2 YSYEKL. Trimming cost V 5 bases and J 1 base; bases outside gene matches: 7. CDR3 length: 15 residues. The CDR3 bases are TGCGCCAGCAGCTTTACAGGGGTCCTTAACTATGGCTACACCTTC. Residues: CASSFTGVLNYGYTF.

There are a few counts of this clonotype. In DNA form, the CDR3 reads TGTGCCAGCAGTTACCGGGGTGGCTACACCTTC. Its translation is CASSYRGGYTF. The chain couples TRBV6-5 to TRBJ1-2; D gene uncertain. With 2 bases removed from V and 7 bases from J, the gap between germline ends came to 5 bases. There are 11 residues in the CDR3. CDR1 is MNHEY, CDR2 SVGAGI, per germline.

The chain is built from TRBV2 and TRBJ2-7; TRBD2 is a possible D gene (6 bases). Looked up from germline, CDR1 is SNHLY and CDR2 is FYNNEI. Between the trimmed V and J ends, which lost 6 bases and 2 bases, there was a span of 14 bases. This CDR3 is built from 14 residues. The CDR3 DNA reads as TGTGCCAGCAGCAAAGCGGGCCCAACCTACGAGCAGTACTTC. Protein: CASSKAGPTYEQYF.

V usage is TRBV10-3 and J usage is TRBJ2-2, with a possible D match to TRBD1 (7 bases). CDR1 ENHRY and CDR2 SYGVKD come from the germline V gene. The length of the CDR3 is 16 residues. V was pared by 3 bases and J by 0 bases, with 11 bases between. The CDR3 loop reads CAISDRGASNTGELFF. The CDR3 nucleotides read TGTGCCATCAGTGACAGGGGGGCATCGAACACCGGGGAGCTGTTTTTT.

V is TRBV6-5 and J is TRBJ2-1, with D tentatively TRBD1 (5 bases). Germline V gene data show CDR1 as MNHEY and CDR2 as SVGAGI. Trimming stripped 9 bases from V and 0 bases from J, with 12 bases between. This CDR3 spans 14 amino acids. CDR3 residues: CASSDGHSYNEQFF. The CDR3 coding sequence is TGTGCCAGTTCGGACGGACACTCCTACAATGAGCAGTTCTTC.